The 27 T cell receptor beta chains reported below all come from one sample, sequenced in a study of regulatory T cells in long-lasting Graves disease (dated by TCRdb to the early 2020s). Receptor amplification or capture employed multiplex PCR. Instrument on record: Illumina HiSeq 4000. iRepertoire HTBI primers and Arm-PCR amplification of CDR3 regions were used to construct TCR beta libraries. TCRdb reprocessed the public reads (quality trimming at Q25 with fastp, clone calling with MiXCR) and kept in-frame beta chains. Every distinct CDR3 protein forms one entry, paired with its most common genes and DNA. This sample holds under 500,000 distinct CDR3 sequences; less than 25% were observed only once. 6.5% to 10% of the sample is held by the ten biggest clonotypes. According to the study, the label for this sample's time point signals: persistent/refractory GD, antithyroid drugs over 5 years with positive TRAb. RNA was extracted from PBMCs in TRIzol for both TCR sequencing and RNA sequencing.

The sample in question was peripheral blood mononuclear cells (PBMCs), obtained when the disease was refractory, from a patient treated with antithyroid drugs. The source of these receptors is a female donor with Graves disease.

This clonotype appeared many times. This rearrangement joins TRBV7-2 to TRBJ2-5; TRBD1 might be the D (5 bases). There are 15 residues in the CDR3. Germline assignment: CDR1 SGHTA and CDR2 FQGNSA. V shed 4 bases and J shed 2 bases, with 14 bases lying between them. The CDR3 region is CASSSPGLTQETQYF. CDR3 sequence (DNA): TGTGCCAGCAGCTCCCCAGGGCTAACGCAAGAGACCCAGTACTTC.

Ten or more counts support this clonotype. The chain employs TRBV18 and TRBJ1-2, with TRBD1 matching 7 bases. This CDR3 spans 16 amino acids. Per germline, CDR1 KGHSH and CDR2 LQKENI. The J segment lost 0 bases and the V segment lost 0 bases, leaving 4 bases of the junction unmatched. This CDR3 is CASSPPNRGTNYGYTF. The CDR3 region has the DNA TGTGCCAGCTCACCACCGAACAGGGGAACTAACTATGGCTACACCTTC.

This clonotype was counted many times. In nucleotides, the CDR3 is TGCAGTGCTACATCCCCGGACAATAGTGTGCGGGAGCAGTACTTC. Translation: CSATSPDNSVREQYF. The gene calls are TRBV20-1 and TRBJ2-7; D may be TRBD1 (5 bases). The CDR3 has 15 amino acids. V was shortened by 4 bases and J by 7 bases, with 23 bases between the two germline ends. Germline V gives CDR1 DFQATT, CDR2 SNEGSKA (reference sequence).

This clonotype was seen ten or more times. The chain carries TRBV2 and TRBJ1-1; weak D call: TRBD1 (6 bases). Germline CDR1 SNHLY, CDR2 FYNNEI. The V end lost 2 bases, the J end lost 0 bases, and 10 bases lay between the germline ends. The CDR3 is 15 amino acids. The CDR3 sequence is CASSEMGALNTEAFF. The CDR3 coding sequence is TGTGCCAGCAGTGAAATGGGGGCCCTGAACACTGAAGCTTTCTTT.

The chain has TRBV20-1 and TRBJ2-5, with 14 bases identical to TRBD2. Germline CDR1 and CDR2: DFQATT and SNEGSKA (reference sequence). This CDR3 region has 14 residues. With 5 bases clipped from V and 3 bases from J, the junction kept 2 bases outside the gene matches. CDR3 nucleotide sequence: TGCAGTGCTTGGGGACTAGCGGGAGAAGAGACCCAGTACTTC. Translated, it gives CSAWGLAGEETQYF.

This rearrangement joins TRBV2 to TRBJ1-5, with TRBD1 matching over 9 bases. Germline V gives CDR1 SNHLY, CDR2 FYNNEI. The CDR3 runs to 15 residues. Trimming removed 5 bases from V and 6 bases from J; junction bases left unmatched: 8. The CDR3 nucleotides are TGTGCCAGCAGTTTGACAGGGGGGAGCGCTCAGCCCCAGCATTTT. Translating it yields CASSLTGGSAQPQHF.

The sample holds a few counts of this clonotype. The rearrangement joins TRBV2 to TRBJ2-7; D might be TRBD2 (6 bases). Trimming stripped 4 bases from V and 6 bases from J, with 13 bases between. Per germline, CDR1 SNHLY and CDR2 FYNNEI. The CDR3 is 13 amino acids. The CDR3 DNA follows: TGTGCCAGCAGTGCCGGGAGCTCTGCCGAGCAGTACTTC. As protein: CASSAGSSAEQYF.

The rearrangement uses TRBV5-6 and TRBJ1-1, with 11 nucleotides matching TRBD1. The CDR3 is 16 residues long. Germline-derived CDR1 and CDR2 are SGHDT and YYEEEE. Trimming took 4 bases from V and 7 from J; bases not matched to a gene: 12. The CDR3 here is CASSVPRTGGRDEAFF. In nucleotides, the CDR3 is TGTGCCAGCAGCGTACCACGGACAGGGGGCAGGGATGAAGCTTTCTTT. Using reference TRBV5-6 and TRBJ1-1 for the parts outside the CDR3, the full variable domain is DAGVTQSPTHLIKTRGQQVTLRCSPKSGHDTVSWYQQALGQGPQFIFQYYEEEERQRGNFPDRFSGHQFPNYSSELNVNALLLGDSALYLCASSVPRTGGRDEAFFGQGTRLTVV.

The chain uses TRBV27 and TRBJ1-1; no definite D call. The germline CDR1 and CDR2 sequences are MNHEY and SMNVEV (reference sequence). V was shortened by 0 bases and J by 0 bases, with 8 bases between the two germline ends. The CDR3 spans 15 residues. This chain's CDR3 is CASSLSGEVNTEAFF. CDR3 coding DNA: TGTGCCAGCAGTTTATCTGGGGAAGTGAACACTGAAGCTTTCTTT.

The V and J genes are TRBV9 and TRBJ2-1; 10 nucleotides align to TRBD2. The CDR3 runs to 16 residues. CDR1 is SGDLS and CDR2 is YYNGEE in the germline V gene. Trimming at V came to 0 bases and at J to 7 bases, leaving 7 bases not matched to a gene. CDR3 sequence reads: CASSVATSGKHNEQFF. CDR3 DNA: TGTGCCAGCAGCGTAGCTACTAGCGGGAAACATAATGAGCAGTTCTTC.

The CDR3 DNA sequence: TGTGCCAGCAGCCAAGGCGGGGGCAGGCGAGTCACAGATACGCAGTATTTT. Encoded protein: CASSQGGGRRVTDTQYF. This chain connects TRBV3-1 to TRBJ2-3, with D maybe TRBD2 (7 bases). This CDR3 comprises 17 residues. Germline CDR1 LGHDT, CDR2 YNNKEL (reference sequence). V lost 1 base and J 2 bases, leaving 16 bases between the germline ends.

The chain is built from TRBV28 and TRBJ2-1; 12 nucleotides line up with TRBD2. In germline, CDR1 is MDHEN, CDR2 SYDVKM. With V trimmed by 7 bases and J by 8 bases, 12 bases remained unmatched. CDR3 length: 16 amino acids. The DNA of the CDR3 is TGTGCCAGCAACACCCTACCGGGACTAGCGGGCGATGAGCAGTTCTTC. Its protein is CASNTLPGLAGDEQFF.

About this clonotype itself: One end of the junction varies from germline; a read error may be responsible. The chain carries TRBV2 and TRBJ2-7; TRBD2 matches at 9 bases. The CDR3 is made up of 10 amino acids. CDR1 SNHLY and CDR2 FYNNEI come from the germline V gene. The CDR3 reads CASTAGGPHF. Here the CDR3 DNA reads TGTGCCAGCACAGCGGGAGGTCCTCACTTC.

On this clonotype itself: A much larger clonotype is one base distant, so this may be a read error. Without the conserved terminal phenylalanine or tryptophan, this CDR3 likely stems from a read error. The chain uses TRBV29-1 and TRBJ1-1; 10 nucleotides line up with TRBD1. Germline V CDR1 and CDR2: SQVTM, ANQGSEA. Trimming took 6 bases from V and 4 from J; bases not matched to a gene: 5. The CDR3 spans 13 residues. CDR3 bases: TGCAGCGTAGACAGGGGGCTGGGCACTGAAGCTTTCTCT. This translates into CSVDRGLGTEAFS.

Ten or more counts support this clonotype. V usage is TRBV12-3 or TRBV12-4 and J usage is TRBJ2-7; the D is unclear. This CDR3 region has 12 residues. V lost 1 base and J 13 bases, leaving 14 bases between the germline ends. CDR3 sequence reads: CASSLGTGQFYF. The CDR3 nucleotides are TGTGCCAGCAGTTTAGGTACCGGCCAGTTTTACTTC.

This clonotype has just a few counts. This chain links TRBV3-1 with TRBJ2-6; 7 positions match TRBD1. The V gene's germline CDR1 is LGHDT and CDR2 YNNKEL (reference sequence). The CDR3 contains 20 residues. J gave up 0 bases and V 3 bases, and 14 bases lay outside the gene matches. This chain's CDR3 is CASSHLKPGQRASGANVLTF. For the CDR3, the DNA is TGTGCCAGCAGCCACTTAAAACCGGGACAGCGCGCCTCTGGGGCCAACGTCCTGACTTTC.

This clonotype was picked up a small number of times. This chain uses TRBV6-2 or TRBV6-3 with TRBJ1-1; 11 bases align to TRBD1. J lost 8 bases, V lost 6 bases, and 5 bases had no gene match. CDR3 length: 13 residues. Looked up from germline, CDR1 is MNHEY and CDR2 is SVGEGT. This chain's CDR3 is CASRDRGRSEAFF. CDR3 DNA sequence: TGTGCCAGCAGGGACAGGGGGCGATCGGAAGCTTTCTTT.

This clonotype was observed at least ten times. The J gene is TRBJ2-7, the V gene TRBV11-2, with a tentative D call TRBD1 (5 bases). This CDR3 region has 12 residues. CDR1 is SGHAT and CDR2 is FQNNGV in the germline V gene. With 5 bases removed from V and 2 bases from J, the gap between germline ends came to 7 bases. CDR3 region: CASSPTAYEQYF. Here the CDR3 DNA reads TGTGCCAGCAGCCCGACAGCCTACGAGCAGTACTTC.

V is TRBV27 and J is TRBJ2-7; 8 bases are shared with TRBD1. This CDR3 has 16 amino acids. CDR1 is MNHEY and CDR2 is SMNVEV in the germline V gene (reference sequence). V was pared by 5 bases and J by 5 bases, with 14 bases of the junction left unmatched. CDR3 loop: CASSPSGGVFSNEQYF. Written as DNA, the CDR3 is TGTGCCAGCAGTCCATCAGGGGGCGTTTTTTCCAACGAGCAGTACTTC.

Note on this clonotype: A read error may explain this, as a much larger clone is one base away. V gene TRBV12-3 or TRBV12-4 combines with J gene TRBJ2-2; D is undetermined. The CDR3 totals 14 residues. V was cut by 6 bases and J by 0 bases, with 8 bases left in between. The CDR3 DNA is TGTGCCAGCAGCTGCCGGTCGAACACCGGGGAGCTGTTTTTT. Translated, it gives CASSCRSNTGELFF.

This clonotype was observed a few times. The V and J genes are TRBV20-1 and TRBJ1-5, with D perhaps matching TRBD1 (5 bases). The CDR3 runs to 14 residues. Trimming shortened V by 3 bases and J by 0 bases, and 9 bases separated the two germline ends. CDR1 DFQATT and CDR2 SNEGSKA come from the germline V gene (reference sequence). DNA of the CDR3: TGCAGTGCTAGTTCTGGGGCTAGCAATCAGCCCCAGCATTTT. This codes for CSASSGASNQPQHF.

The chain couples TRBV7-9 to TRBJ2-1; TRBD1 matches 8 bases. The CDR3 contains 16 residues. The germline gives CDR1 SEHNR, CDR2 FQNEAQ (reference sequence). V gave up 5 bases and J gave up 8 bases; unmatched junction bases: 14. This CDR3 reads CASSPRGQGFRDEQFF. The CDR3 DNA reads TGTGCCAGCAGCCCACGCGGACAGGGTTTTAGGGATGAGCAGTTCTTC.

Many counts were recorded for this clonotype. V usage is TRBV6-1 and J usage is TRBJ2-5; D could derive from TRBD1 or TRBD2 (5 bases each). The CDR3 spans 14 residues. Germline values: CDR1 MNHNS, CDR2 SASEGT. V lost 7 bases to trimming and J lost 2 bases, with 14 bases between them. In DNA, the CDR3 is TGTGCCAGCATCGGGGCCCAGAGACAAGAGACCCAGTACTTC. Translating it yields CASIGAQRQETQYF.

This clonotype occurred once. The V call is TRBV18, the J call TRBJ2-2; D might be TRBD2 (6 bases). Germline CDR1 reads KGHSH; CDR2 reads LQKENI. The CDR3 extends over 14 amino acids. V was trimmed by 3 bases and J by 6 bases, leaving 11 bases between them. The CDR3 sequence: CASSPPGGPGELFF. The CDR3 DNA reads TGTGCCAGCTCACCTCCCGGAGGGCCCGGGGAGCTGTTTTTT.

This clonotype was seen at least ten times. V usage is TRBV5-1 and J usage is TRBJ1-2; D possibly corresponds to TRBD1 (5 bases). The CDR3 length is 13 residues. Trimming left V 0 bases short and J 4 bases short, with 7 bases between. Germline-derived CDR1 and CDR2 are SGHRS and YFSETQ. CDR3 DNA sequence: TGCGCCAGCAGCTTGGACGGGACCTATGGCTACACCTTC. Its translation is CASSLDGTYGYTF.

The rearrangement links TRBV19 to TRBJ1-2, with 8 bases aligning to TRBD1. The germline V gene has CDR1 LNHDA and CDR2 SQIVND (reference sequence). With V trimmed by 7 bases and J by 6 bases, 7 bases remained unmatched. The CDR3 covers 13 residues. CDR3: CASTGQGMDGYTF. Here the CDR3 DNA reads TGTGCCAGTACCGGACAGGGTATGGATGGCTACACCTTC.

This clonotype was counted ten times or more. This chain connects TRBV12-3 or TRBV12-4 to TRBJ2-5, with D hard to call. The CDR3 is made up of 17 amino acids. V gave up 1 base and J gave up 3 bases, with 18 bases separating them. The CDR3 bases are TGTGCCAGCAGTTTAGTCCTTCCCCGATGGAGAAAAGAGACCCAGTACTTC. This translates into CASSLVLPRWRKETQYF.